This TCR beta chain was obtained from a study of blood T cell repertoires in COVID-19. Authors' analysis steps: For nucleated cells, counts were estimated from reference gene primer amplification. The table came from immunoSEQ multiplex PCR; TCRdb's copy has only in-frame clones and leaves some out. Clone size and the V and J calls come from that table; the DNA yielded D and trimming. The data contain about 170,000 clones, 88% of them singletons. Germline-derived CDR1 and CDR2 are LNHDA and SQIVND (reference sequence). Between the trimmed V and J ends, which lost 1 base and 1 base, there was a span of 16 bases. The CDR3 is made up of 17 amino acids.

V is TRBV19 and J is TRBJ2-5; TRBD2 might be the D (6 bases). This TCR was sampled from a man in his 60s with acute or convalescent COVID-19. The sequencing sample was made of peripheral blood. For the CDR3, the DNA is TGTGCCAGTAGTATAGGAAGGCGGGGAATCTTCCAAGAGACCCAGTACTTC. This sequence encodes CASSIGRRGIFQETQYF.